This T cell receptor beta chain was recovered during a study of T cells in Graves' hyperthyroidism and ophthalmopathy. This clonotype was recorded a few times. Authors of the study amplified TCR beta CDR3 regions from RNA transcripts. Using the HTBI primer set, a first-round RT-PCR was run on the TCR CDR3. TCRdb analysed the multiplex PCR reads with MiXCR anew, one entry per CDR3 protein. The sample shows fewer than 600,000 distinct CDR3 sequences, 13% to 15% of them seen only once. Germline-derived CDR1 and CDR2 are MNHNS and SASEGT. V lost 4 bases to trimming and J lost 5 bases; unmatched junction nucleotides: 5. This CDR3 has 14 amino acids.

Source material: blood. This receptor was identified in a woman aged 35 to 49 with Graves' hyperthyroidism. The V call is TRBV6-1, the J call TRBJ1-2; 9 positions agree with TRBD1. CDR3: CASSVRTGDYGYTF. For the CDR3, the DNA is TGTGCCAGCAGTGTCAGGACAGGGGATTATGGCTACACCTTC.